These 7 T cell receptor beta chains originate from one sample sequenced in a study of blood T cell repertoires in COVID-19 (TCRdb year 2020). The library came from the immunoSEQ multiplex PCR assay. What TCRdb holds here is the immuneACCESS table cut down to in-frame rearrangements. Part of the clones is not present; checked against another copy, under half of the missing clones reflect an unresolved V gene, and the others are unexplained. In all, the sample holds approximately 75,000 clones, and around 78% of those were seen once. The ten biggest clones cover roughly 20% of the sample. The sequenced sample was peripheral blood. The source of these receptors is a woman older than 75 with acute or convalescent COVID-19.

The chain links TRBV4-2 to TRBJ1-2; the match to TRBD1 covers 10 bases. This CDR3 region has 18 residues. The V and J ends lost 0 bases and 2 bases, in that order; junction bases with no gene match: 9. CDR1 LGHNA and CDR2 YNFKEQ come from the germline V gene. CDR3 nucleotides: TGTGCCAGCAGCCAAGATCTGGGAGGACAGGGGGGGAACTATGGCTACACCTTC. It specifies CASSQDLGGQGGNYGYTF.

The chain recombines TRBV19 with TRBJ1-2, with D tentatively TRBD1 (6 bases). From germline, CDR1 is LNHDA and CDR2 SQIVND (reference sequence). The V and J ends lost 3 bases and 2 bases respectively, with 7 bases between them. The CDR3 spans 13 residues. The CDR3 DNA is TGTGCCAGTAGTATTACAGGGAACTATGGCTACACCTTC. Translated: CASSITGNYGYTF. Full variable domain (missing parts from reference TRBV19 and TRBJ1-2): DGGITQSPKYLFRKEGQNVTLSCEQNLNHDAMYWYRQDPGQGLRLIYYSQIVNDFQKGDIAEGYSVSREKKESFPLTVTSAQKNPTAFYLCASSITGNYGYTFGSGTRLTVV.

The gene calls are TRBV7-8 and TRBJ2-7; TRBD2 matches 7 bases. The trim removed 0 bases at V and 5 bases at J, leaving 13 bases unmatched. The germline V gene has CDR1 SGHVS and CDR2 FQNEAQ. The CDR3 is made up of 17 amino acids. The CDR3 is CASSLAWGGSPGNEQYF. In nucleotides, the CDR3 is TGTGCCAGCAGCTTAGCGTGGGGGGGTAGCCCGGGGAACGAGCAGTACTTC. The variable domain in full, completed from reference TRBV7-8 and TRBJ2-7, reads GAGVSQSPRYKVAKRGQDVALRCDPISGHVSLFWYQQALGQGPEFLTYFQNEAQLDKSGLPSDRFFAERPEGSVSTLKIQRTQQEDSAVYLCASSLAWGGSPGNEQYFGPGTRLTVT.

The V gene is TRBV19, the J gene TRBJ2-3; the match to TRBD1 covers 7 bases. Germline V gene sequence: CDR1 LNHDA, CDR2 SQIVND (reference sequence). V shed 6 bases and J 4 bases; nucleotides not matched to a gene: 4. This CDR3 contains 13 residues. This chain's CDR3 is CASRRQGADTQYF. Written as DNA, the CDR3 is TGTGCCAGTAGGAGGCAGGGGGCAGATACGCAGTATTTT.

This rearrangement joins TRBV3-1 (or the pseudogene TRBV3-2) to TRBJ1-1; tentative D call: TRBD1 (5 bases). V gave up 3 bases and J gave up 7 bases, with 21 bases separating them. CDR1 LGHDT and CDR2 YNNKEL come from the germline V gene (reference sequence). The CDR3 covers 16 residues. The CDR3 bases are TGTGCCAGCAGCCACCGAGTCCTATCAGGGAACGATGAAGCTTTCTTT. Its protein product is CASSHRVLSGNDEAFF.

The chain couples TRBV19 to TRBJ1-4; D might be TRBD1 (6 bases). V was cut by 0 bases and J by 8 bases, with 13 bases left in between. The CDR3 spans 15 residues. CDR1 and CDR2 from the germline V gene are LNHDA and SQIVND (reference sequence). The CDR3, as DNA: TGTGCCAGTAGTATAGATCGGGGGGCTGGAGAAAAACTGTTTTTT. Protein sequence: CASSIDRGAGEKLFF.

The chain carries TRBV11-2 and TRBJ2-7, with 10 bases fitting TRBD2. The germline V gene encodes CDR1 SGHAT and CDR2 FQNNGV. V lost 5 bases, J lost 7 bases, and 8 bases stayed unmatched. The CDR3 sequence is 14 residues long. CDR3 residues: CASSRAGGLEEQYF. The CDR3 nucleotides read TGTGCCAGCAGCCGAGCGGGGGGGCTTGAAGAGCAGTACTTC.